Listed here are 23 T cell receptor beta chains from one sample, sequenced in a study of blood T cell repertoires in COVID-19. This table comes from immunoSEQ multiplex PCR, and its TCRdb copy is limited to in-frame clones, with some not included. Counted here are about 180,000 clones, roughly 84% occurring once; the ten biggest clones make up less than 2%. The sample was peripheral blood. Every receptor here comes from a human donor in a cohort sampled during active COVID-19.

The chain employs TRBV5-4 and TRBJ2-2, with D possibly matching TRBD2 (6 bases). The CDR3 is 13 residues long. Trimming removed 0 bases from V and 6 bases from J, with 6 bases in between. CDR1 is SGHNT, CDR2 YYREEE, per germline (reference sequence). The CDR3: CASSLGEAGELFF. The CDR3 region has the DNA TGTGCCAGCAGCTTGGGGGAGGCCGGGGAGCTGTTTTTT.

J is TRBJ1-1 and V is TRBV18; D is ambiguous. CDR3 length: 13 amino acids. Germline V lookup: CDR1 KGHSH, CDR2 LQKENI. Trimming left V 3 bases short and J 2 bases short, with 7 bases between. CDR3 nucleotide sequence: TGTGCCAGCTCACCGCCAGTTAACACTGAAGCTTTCTTT. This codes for CASSPPVNTEAFF.

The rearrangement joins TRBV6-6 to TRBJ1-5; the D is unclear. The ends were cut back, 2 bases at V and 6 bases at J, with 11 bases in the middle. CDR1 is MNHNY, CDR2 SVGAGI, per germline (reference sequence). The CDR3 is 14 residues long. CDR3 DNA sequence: TGTGCCAGCAGTTACACAGTGGGCACTCAGCCCCAGCATTTT. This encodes CASSYTVGTQPQHF.

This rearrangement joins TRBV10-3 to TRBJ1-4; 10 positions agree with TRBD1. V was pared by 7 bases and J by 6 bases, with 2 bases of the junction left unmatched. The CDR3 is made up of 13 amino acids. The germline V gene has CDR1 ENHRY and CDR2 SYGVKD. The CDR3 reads CAIKGTGDEKLFF. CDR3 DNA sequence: TGTGCCATCAAAGGGACAGGGGATGAAAAACTGTTTTTT.

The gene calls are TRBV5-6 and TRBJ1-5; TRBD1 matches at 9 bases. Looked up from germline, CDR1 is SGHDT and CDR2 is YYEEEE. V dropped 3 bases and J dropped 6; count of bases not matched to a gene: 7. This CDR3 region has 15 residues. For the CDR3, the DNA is TGTGCCAGCAGCTACTGGGACAGGGTGAGTCAGCCCCAGCATTTT. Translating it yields CASSYWDRVSQPQHF.

The DNA for the CDR3 is TGTGCCAGCAGCAAAGAAGGGACAGGGGTCGGGGCCAACGTCCTGACTTTC. Its translation is CASSKEGTGVGANVLTF. The chain is built from TRBV21-1 and TRBJ2-6; the DNA was not used to check the table's D call, TRBD1. TRBV21-1 counts as a pseudogene. The CDR3 totals 17 residues.

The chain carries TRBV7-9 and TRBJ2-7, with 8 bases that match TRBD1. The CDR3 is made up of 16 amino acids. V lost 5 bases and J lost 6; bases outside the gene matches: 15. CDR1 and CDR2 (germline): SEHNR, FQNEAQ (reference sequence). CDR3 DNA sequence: TGTGCCAGCAGCACGGACAGGGCCCTATTTGCACCCGAGCAGTACTTC. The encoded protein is CASSTDRALFAPEQYF. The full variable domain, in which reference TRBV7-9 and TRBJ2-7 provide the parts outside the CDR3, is DTGVSQNPRHKITKRGQNVTFRCDPISEHNRLYWYRQTLGQGPEFLTYFQNEAQLEKSRLLSDRFSAERPKGSFSTLEIQRTEQGDSAMYLCASSTDRALFAPEQYFGPGTRLTVT.

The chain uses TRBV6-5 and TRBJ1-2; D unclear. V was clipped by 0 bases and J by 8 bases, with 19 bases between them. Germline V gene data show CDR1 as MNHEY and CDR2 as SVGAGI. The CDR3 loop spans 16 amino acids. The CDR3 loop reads CASSYSPGRQPGGYTF. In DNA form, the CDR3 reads TGTGCCAGCAGTTACTCCCCTGGAAGACAACCGGGGGGCTACACCTTC.

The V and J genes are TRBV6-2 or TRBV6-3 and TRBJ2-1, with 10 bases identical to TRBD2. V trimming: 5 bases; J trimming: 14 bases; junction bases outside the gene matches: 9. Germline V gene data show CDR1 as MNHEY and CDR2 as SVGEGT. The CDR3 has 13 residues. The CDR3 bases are TGTGCCAGCAGTGGAATTCTAGCGGGGGTTAAGTTCTTC. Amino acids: CASSGILAGVKFF.

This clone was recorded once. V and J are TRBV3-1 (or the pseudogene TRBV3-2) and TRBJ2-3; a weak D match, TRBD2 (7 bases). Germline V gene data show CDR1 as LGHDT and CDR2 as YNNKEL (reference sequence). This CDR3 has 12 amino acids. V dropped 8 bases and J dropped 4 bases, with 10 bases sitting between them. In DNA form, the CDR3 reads TGTGCCAGCGGGGGGGCCGCAGATACGCAGTATTTT. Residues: CASGGAADTQYF.

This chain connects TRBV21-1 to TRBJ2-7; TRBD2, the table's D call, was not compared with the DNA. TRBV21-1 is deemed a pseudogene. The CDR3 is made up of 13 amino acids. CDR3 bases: TGTGCCAGCAGCAATGATAGCTCCTACGAGCAGTACTTC. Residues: CASSNDSSYEQYF.

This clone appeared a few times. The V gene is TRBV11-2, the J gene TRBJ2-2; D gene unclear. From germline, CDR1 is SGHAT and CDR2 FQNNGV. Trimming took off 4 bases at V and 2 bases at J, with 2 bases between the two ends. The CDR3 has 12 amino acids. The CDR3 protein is CASSSNTGELFF. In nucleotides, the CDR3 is TGTGCCAGCAGCTCAAACACCGGGGAGCTGTTTTTT.

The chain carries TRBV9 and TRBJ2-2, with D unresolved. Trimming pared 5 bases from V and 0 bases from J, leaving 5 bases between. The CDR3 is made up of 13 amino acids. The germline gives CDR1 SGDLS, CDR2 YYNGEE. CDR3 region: CASSRANTGELFF. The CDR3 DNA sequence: TGTGCCAGCAGTCGAGCGAACACCGGGGAGCTGTTTTTT.

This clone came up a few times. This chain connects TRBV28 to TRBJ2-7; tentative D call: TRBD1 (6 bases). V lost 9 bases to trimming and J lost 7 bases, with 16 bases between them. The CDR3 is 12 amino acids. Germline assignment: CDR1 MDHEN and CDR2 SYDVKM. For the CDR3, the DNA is TGTGCCAGTACGACCAGGGGTTGGGAGCAGTACTTC. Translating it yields CASTTRGWEQYF.

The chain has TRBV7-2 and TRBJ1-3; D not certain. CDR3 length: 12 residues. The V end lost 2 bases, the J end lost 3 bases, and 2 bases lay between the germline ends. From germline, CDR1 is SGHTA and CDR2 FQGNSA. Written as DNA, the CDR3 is TGTGCCAGCAGCTTATATGGAAACACCATATATTTT. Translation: CASSLYGNTIYF. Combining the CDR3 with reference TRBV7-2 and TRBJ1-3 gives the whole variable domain GAGVSQSPSNKVTEKGKDVELRCDPISGHTALYWYRQSLGQGLEFLIYFQGNSAPDKSGLPSDRFSAERTGGSVSTLTIQRTQQEDSAVYLCASSLYGNTIYFGEGSWLTVV.

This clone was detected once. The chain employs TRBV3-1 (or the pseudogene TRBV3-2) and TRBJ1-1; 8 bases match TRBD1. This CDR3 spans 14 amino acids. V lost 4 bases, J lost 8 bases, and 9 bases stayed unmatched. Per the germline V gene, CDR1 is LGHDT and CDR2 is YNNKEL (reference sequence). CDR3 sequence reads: CASSPQGQGAEAFF. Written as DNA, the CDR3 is TGTGCCAGCAGCCCGCAAGGACAGGGCGCGGAAGCTTTCTTT.

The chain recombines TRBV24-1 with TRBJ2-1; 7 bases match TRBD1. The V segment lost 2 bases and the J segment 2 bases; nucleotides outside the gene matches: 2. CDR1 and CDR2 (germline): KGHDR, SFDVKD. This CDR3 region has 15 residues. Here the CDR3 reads CATSDSDRPYNEQFF. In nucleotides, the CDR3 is TGTGCCACCAGTGATTCGGACAGGCCCTACAATGAGCAGTTCTTC.

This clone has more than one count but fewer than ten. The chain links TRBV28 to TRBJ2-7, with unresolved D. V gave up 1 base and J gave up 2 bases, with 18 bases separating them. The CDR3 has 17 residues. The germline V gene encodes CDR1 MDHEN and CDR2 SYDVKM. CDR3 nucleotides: TGTGCCAGCAGTTTATCCGCAGGATCCTACCGAGCCTACGAGCAGTACTTC. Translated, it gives CASSLSAGSYRAYEQYF.

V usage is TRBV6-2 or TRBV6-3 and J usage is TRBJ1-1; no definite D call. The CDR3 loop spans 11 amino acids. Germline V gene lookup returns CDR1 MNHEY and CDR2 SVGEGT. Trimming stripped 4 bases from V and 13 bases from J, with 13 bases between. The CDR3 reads CASSFDNWSFF. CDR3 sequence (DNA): TGTGCCAGCAGTTTCGATAATTGGAGTTTCTTT.

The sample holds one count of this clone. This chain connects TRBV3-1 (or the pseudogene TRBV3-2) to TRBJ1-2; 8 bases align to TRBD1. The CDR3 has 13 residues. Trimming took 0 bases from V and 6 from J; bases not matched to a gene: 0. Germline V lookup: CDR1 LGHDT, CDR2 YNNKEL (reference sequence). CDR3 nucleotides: TGTGCCAGCAGCCAAGACAGGGGGCATGGCTACACCTTC. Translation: CASSQDRGHGYTF.

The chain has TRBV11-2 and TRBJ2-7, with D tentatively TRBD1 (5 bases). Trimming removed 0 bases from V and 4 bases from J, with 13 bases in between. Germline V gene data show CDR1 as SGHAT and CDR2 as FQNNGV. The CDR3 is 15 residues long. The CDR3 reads CASSLELDIRYEQYF. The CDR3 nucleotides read TGTGCCAGCAGCTTAGAGTTGGACATTCGGTACGAGCAGTACTTC.

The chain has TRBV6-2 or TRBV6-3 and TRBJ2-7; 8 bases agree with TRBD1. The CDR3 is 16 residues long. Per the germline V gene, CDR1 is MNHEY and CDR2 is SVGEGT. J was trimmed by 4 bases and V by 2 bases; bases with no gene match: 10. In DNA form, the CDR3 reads TGTGCCAGCAGTTACGCAGGAGGTCAGGGGGCTTACGAGCAGTACTTC. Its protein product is CASSYAGGQGAYEQYF.

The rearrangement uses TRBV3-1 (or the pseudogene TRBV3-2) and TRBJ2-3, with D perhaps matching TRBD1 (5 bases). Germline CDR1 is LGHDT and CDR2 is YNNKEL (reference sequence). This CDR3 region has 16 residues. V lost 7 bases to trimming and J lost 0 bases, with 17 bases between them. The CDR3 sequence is CASTRAARPSTDTQYF. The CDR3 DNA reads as TGTGCCAGCACCAGGGCGGCGAGACCGAGCACAGATACGCAGTATTTT.